What follows are 4 T cell receptor beta chains derived from one specimen sequenced in a study of siplizumab effects on memory and regulatory T cells. The table came from immunoSEQ multiplex PCR; TCRdb's copy has only in-frame clones and leaves some out. The sample records 100,000 to 120,000 clones, roughly 91% being singletons. Sequenced sample: CD4+ T cells sorted from blood. Every receptor here comes from a human donor in good health.

The chain employs TRBV19 and TRBJ1-4; a possible D gene is TRBD1 (6 bases). The CDR3 loop spans 15 amino acids. V was pared by 6 bases and J by 3 bases, with 14 bases between. Germline V gene data show CDR1 as LNHDA and CDR2 as SQIVND (reference sequence). Written as DNA, the CDR3 is TGTGCCAGTAGACCCAGGAACAGGGCTAATGAAAAACTGTTTTTT. Its translation is CASRPRNRANEKLFF. Complete variable domain (other parts from reference TRBV19 and TRBJ1-4): DGGITQSPKYLFRKEGQNVTLSCEQNLNHDAMYWYRQDPGQGLRLIYYSQIVNDFQKGDIAEGYSVSREKKESFPLTVTSAQKNPTAFYLCASRPRNRANEKLFFGSGTQLSVL.

This chain links TRBV6-5 with TRBJ1-2; D remains unclear. From germline, CDR1 is MNHEY and CDR2 SVGAGI. V was pared by 6 bases and J by 8 bases, with 13 bases between. The CDR3 spans 12 residues. DNA of the CDR3: TGTGCCAGCAGCACCTTTAGTGGGGGCTACACCTTC. Encoded protein: CASSTFSGGYTF.

This sequence joins TRBV21-1 and TRBJ2-1; the table's D call, TRBD1, was not checked against the DNA. TRBV21-1 corresponds to a pseudogene. The CDR3 sequence is 16 residues long. CDR3 region: CASSRSTGNVYNEQFF. As DNA, the CDR3 is TGTGCCAGCAGCAGATCGACAGGGAATGTTTACAATGAGCAGTTCTTC.

The rearrangement joins TRBV19 to TRBJ2-5; no firm D call. From germline, CDR1 is LNHDA and CDR2 SQIVND (reference sequence). The CDR3 has 12 amino acids. The V and J ends lost 7 bases and 4 bases respectively, with 10 bases between them. This CDR3 reads CASKASGETQYF. CDR3 DNA sequence: TGTGCCAGTAAGGCCTCAGGAGAGACCCAGTACTTC.